Below, one TCR beta chain is given with its context. This sample was taken from a study of T cell responses to AZD1222 COVID-19 vaccine. Assay used: immunoSEQ multiplex PCR; TCRdb lists only in-frame clones, some missing. The table records approximately 130,000 clones, 91% of them present only once. V was clipped by 5 bases and J by 6 bases, with 14 bases between them. Germline V gene data show CDR1 as MNHEY and CDR2 as SVGAGI. There are 14 residues in the CDR3. This specimen was peripheral blood, taken on day 0 of AZD1222 vaccination. This chain uses TRBV6-5 with TRBJ2-4; perhaps TRBD1 as D (6 bases). The receptor comes from an adult in good health. Here the CDR3 reads CASSQPGVGNIQYF. DNA of the CDR3: TGTGCCAGCAGTCAGCCAGGGGTCGGAAACATTCAGTACTTC.